This record covers a single T cell receptor (beta chain). The antigen it recognizes is unknown. Nothing much larger sits one base from this clone, and base qualities are not available. CDR1 and CDR2 (ENHRY, SYGVKD) derive from the germline V gene. Trimming accounts for 4 bases at V and 7 bases at J, while the number of junction bases matched to no gene is 9. From its cysteine to its phenylalanine, the CDR3 spans 16 amino acids. The sequence is cut down to CDR3 DNA, 48 bases in frame from base 1. This specimen's time point label, per the study, means: baseline before first vaccination. The vaccinee samples were drawn from two UK trials, COV001 and COV002, one of which was a single-blind randomized controlled phase 2/3 trial testing AZD1222 (ChAdOx1 nCoV-19) in healthy adults. For TCRbeta chain sequencing, PBMC samples were collected from trial participants at day 0 and at day 28 after the second dose.

The CDR3 regions of human TCRbeta chains were subjected to immunosequencing. The original methods were these. TCRs in the repertoires were matched against a reference library of SARS-CoV-2-specific TCRs that had been generated with the MIRA antigen-specificity platform. Breadth was defined as the fraction of unique TCRs that were SARS-CoV-2-associated. Depth was defined as the fraction of total T cells that were SARS-CoV-2-associated. Using the MIRA data, every spike-specific TCR was mapped to the spike region that the TCR reacted to and assigned to either a CD4 or a CD8 class. Log10-transformed breadth and depth values were compared by one-way ANOVA with Sidak's multiple comparisons tests. As stored in TCRdb, this immuneACCESS dataset retains in-frame rearrangements with V and J assigned. A fraction of the clones does not appear; measured against another copy, unresolved V genes explain less than half of the discrepancy, and the remainder lacks a known reason. That table furnishes V, J and clone size, whereas the DNA furnished D and trimming. This sample is represented by fewer than 300,000 clones; over 85% of them were singletons. About 0.5% of the sample is in the top ten clones.

These data originate in a study of T cell responses to AZD1222 COVID-19 vaccine (dated by TCRdb to 2020 to 2022). Study-level background: Because spike-specific TCR depth and breadth did not differ between the two schedules, AZD1222 recipients who got a second dose at roughly 4 weeks were pooled with those who got a second dose at roughly 12 weeks. A total of approximately 240 trial participants underwent TCR sequencing, of whom nearly 210 received two doses of AZD1222 and roughly 25 received two doses of the MenACWY control vaccine. Enrollment into the trials was organized by age into subgroups of 18-55, 56-69 and 70-plus years, and those subgroups contained approximately 150, 30 and 60 TCR-sequenced participants, respectively. What the work shows at the level of the full study, not this receptor alone: A significant rise in spike-specific TCR breadth and depth was observed after two AZD1222 doses relative to day 0 and relative to MenACWY recipients. Participants were mostly white British, with more females than males. The authors suggested clonal diversity may have been underestimated. The vaccine-associated CD4 TCRs covered the entire spike protein, and the dominant responses fell in regions 160-218 and 743-854. Because no day 14 peak-response samples were available, the repertoires could be characterized only after the peak T cell response. Conclusions about previously exposed vaccinees are limited because only six or seven AZD1222 recipients were SARS-CoV-2 seropositive at baseline. Reportedly, almost half of the unique spike-specific TCRs recognized epitopes lying outside the regions that are mutated in the B.1.351 and B.1.1.7 variants. The 56-69-year group was small, and its depth increase did not reach significance, likely because of low power.

The source was peripheral blood, collected on day 0 of AZD1222 vaccination. The sequence derives from an adult in good health. The sequence is built from TRBV10-3 and TRBJ1-4, with 10 bases aligning to TRBD1. The CDR3 region reads CAISGAGQGIGEKLFF. The sequence in DNA is TGTGCCATCAGTGGGGCGGGACAGGGGATCGGTGAAAAACTGTTTTTT.